The 27 T cell receptor beta chains below come from one sample, sequenced in a study of T cell responses to AZD1222 COVID-19 vaccine. Assay used: immunoSEQ multiplex PCR; TCRdb lists only in-frame clones, some missing. The sample has about 140,000 clones, 85% to 90% seen once; the top ten hold 1.5% to 2%. This sample comprised peripheral blood, obtained on day 0 of AZD1222 vaccination. These receptors originate from an adult in good health.

This chain links TRBV29-1 with TRBJ1-1; D call uncertain. Between the trimmed V and J ends, which lost 4 bases and 0 bases, there was a span of 15 bases. The CDR3 is 15 amino acids. Germline V gene lookup returns CDR1 SQVTM and CDR2 ANQGSEA. The chain's CDR3 is CSVALHPGMNTEAFF. CDR3 nucleotide sequence: TGCAGCGTTGCCCTTCACCCCGGTATGAACACTGAAGCTTTCTTT.

The chain combines TRBV6-5 with TRBJ1-5; perhaps TRBD1 as D (5 bases). V dropped 4 bases and J dropped 3 bases, with 7 bases sitting between them. The CDR3 length is 13 residues. CDR1 is MNHEY and CDR2 is SVGAGI in the germline V gene. CDR3 sequence: CASSWGTNQPQHF. The CDR3 nucleotides are TGTGCCAGCAGTTGGGGGACCAATCAGCCCCAGCATTTT.

The V and J genes are TRBV7-3 and TRBJ1-1, with 10 positions matching TRBD1. Looked up from germline, CDR1 is SGHTA and CDR2 is FQGTGA. The CDR3 runs 14 residues. The V and J ends lost 3 bases and 5 bases, in that order; junction bases with no gene match: 3. The CDR3 DNA is TGTGCCAGCAGCTTCGGACAGGGGGGGACTGAAGCTTTCTTT. It codes for CASSFGQGGTEAFF.

V gene TRBV30 combines with J gene TRBJ2-7; D gene uncertain. V lost 2 bases, J lost 7 bases, and 12 bases lay in between. Germline V CDR1 and CDR2: GTSNPN, SVGIG (reference sequence). This CDR3 has 12 amino acids. CDR3 bases: TGTGCCTGGAGTCGGTTAGGTCTAGAGCAGTACTTC. It codes for CAWSRLGLEQYF.

V and J are TRBV28 and TRBJ1-2, with 10 bases that match TRBD1. The CDR3 runs to 15 residues. V shed 2 bases and J 8 bases; nucleotides not matched to a gene: 8. CDR1 is MDHEN, CDR2 SYDVKM, per germline. CDR3 residues: CASSLAPGQGQGYTF. CDR3 DNA sequence: TGTGCCAGCAGTTTAGCCCCGGGACAGGGGCAAGGCTACACCTTC.

Written as DNA, the CDR3 is TGTGCCTGCCTTGGGGGTATAGGGATCTCCTACGAGCAGTACTTC. It encodes CACLGGIGISYEQYF. The chain carries TRBV30 and TRBJ2-7, with D perhaps matching TRBD1 or TRBD2 (5 bases each). In germline, CDR1 is GTSNPN, CDR2 SVGIG (reference sequence). This CDR3 is built from 15 residues. Trimming cost V 6 bases and J 0 bases, with 18 bases left between them.

The rearrangement joins TRBV7-8 to TRBJ2-1; a possible D gene is TRBD1 (7 bases). This CDR3 is 18 amino acids long. Between the trimmed V and J ends, which lost 5 bases and 8 bases, there was a span of 28 bases. Germline CDR1 is SGHVS and CDR2 is FQNEAQ. In DNA, the CDR3 is TGTGCCAGCAGCCCATTTTTTAGGGAGGACAGGCGCATCGATGAGCAGTTCTTC. This translates into CASSPFFREDRRIDEQFF.

This chain joins TRBV30 and TRBJ1-5; TRBD1 aligns across 10 bases. From germline, CDR1 is GTSNPN and CDR2 SVGIG (reference sequence). The CDR3 is 14 amino acids. V lost 3 bases and J lost 6; bases outside the gene matches: 5. The CDR3 reads CAWRGTGVSQPQHF. The DNA of the CDR3 is TGTGCCTGGAGAGGGACAGGGGTTAGTCAGCCCCAGCATTTT.

V and J are TRBV11-2 and TRBJ2-1, with 7 bases aligning to TRBD1. Germline V gene lookup returns CDR1 SGHAT and CDR2 FQNNGV. The CDR3 covers 16 residues. After removal of 5 bases from V and 6 bases from J, the junction contained 13 bases not matched to a gene. The CDR3 spells CASSERAGGLFNEQFF. CDR3 nucleotide sequence: TGTGCCAGCAGCGAGAGGGCAGGGGGTTTATTCAATGAGCAGTTCTTC.

The V call is TRBV19, the J call TRBJ2-7; unclear D gene. Germline CDR1 and CDR2: LNHDA and SQIVND (reference sequence). The germline V and J ends were trimmed by 6 bases and 4 bases, with 16 bases remaining between them. CDR3 length: 14 residues. As DNA, the CDR3 is TGTGCCAGTAGACCTCCGGGCGCGCGTTACGAGCAGTACTTC. It codes for CASRPPGARYEQYF.

By share, this clone counts as medium-sized. V usage is TRBV5-5 and J usage is TRBJ2-7; 8 bases fit TRBD1. From germline, CDR1 is SGHKS and CDR2 YYEKEE (reference sequence). V shed 4 bases, J shed 6 bases, and the junction held 9 bases outside the gene matches. The CDR3 is 14 residues long. The CDR3 bases are TGTGCCAGCAGCCTTAAAGGACAGGGTGGCGAGCAGTACTTC. Amino acid sequence: CASSLKGQGGEQYF.

V and J are TRBV15 and TRBJ1-1, with D tentatively TRBD1 (5 bases). The CDR3 consists of 14 residues. Looked up from germline, CDR1 is LNHNV and CDR2 is YYDKDF (reference sequence). V was trimmed by 5 bases and J by 3 bases, leaving 13 bases between them. The CDR3 protein is CATSGHTQDTEAFF. The CDR3 coding sequence is TGTGCCACCAGCGGACATACCCAGGACACTGAAGCTTTCTTT.

This chain connects TRBV7-2 to TRBJ1-1; D remains unclear. The CDR3 contains 14 residues. With 2 bases removed from V and 0 bases from J, the gap between germline ends came to 7 bases. Germline values: CDR1 SGHTA, CDR2 FQGNSA. The CDR3 spells CASSLFEMNTEAFF. In DNA form, the CDR3 reads TGTGCCAGCAGCTTATTTGAGATGAACACTGAAGCTTTCTTT.

The count of this clone is one. This rearrangement joins TRBV15 to TRBJ2-2, with a tentative D call TRBD2 (6 bases). Germline V lookup: CDR1 LNHNV, CDR2 YYDKDF (reference sequence). V was shortened by 4 bases and J by 2 bases, with 14 bases between the two germline ends. The CDR3 runs 16 residues. The CDR3 bases are TGTGCCACCAGCAAGACTAGGGCCACCAACACCGGGGAGCTGTTTTTT. Protein: CATSKTRATNTGELFF.

This clone came up once. V usage is TRBV25-1 and J usage is TRBJ1-2; 12 positions match TRBD1. CDR3 length equals 16 residues. V gave up 6 bases and J gave up 5 bases; unmatched junction bases: 10. Per germline, CDR1 MGHDK and CDR2 SYGVNS. The CDR3 DNA reads TGTGCCAGCAGCACCGGGACAGGGGGCCAACCATATGGCTACACCTTC. Translation gives CASSTGTGGQPYGYTF.

The chain recombines TRBV28 with TRBJ1-2; TRBD1 matches 10 bases. V dropped 3 bases and J dropped 3; count of bases not matched to a gene: 7. Germline assignment: CDR1 MDHEN and CDR2 SYDVKM. The CDR3 consists of 16 residues. The CDR3 nucleotides read TGTGCCAGCAGTTTTTCCGGGACAGGGGTACACTATGGCTACACCTTC. Translated: CASSFSGTGVHYGYTF.

This chain uses TRBV6-4 with TRBJ2-1, with TRBD2 matching 15 bases. The CDR3 is 16 amino acids. J lost 8 bases, V lost 4 bases, and 6 bases had no gene match. Germline CDR1 reads MRHNA; CDR2 reads SNTAGT. The chain's CDR3 is CASSGTSGRAVDEQFF. In nucleotides, the CDR3 is TGTGCCAGCAGTGGGACTAGCGGGAGGGCCGTCGATGAGCAGTTCTTC.

The chain uses TRBV7-3 and TRBJ1-1, with TRBD1 as a possible D gene (6 bases). Germline V CDR1 and CDR2: SGHTA, FQGTGA. The germline V and J ends were trimmed by 0 bases and 10 bases, with 12 bases remaining between them. There are 13 residues in the CDR3. DNA of the CDR3: TGTGCCAGCAGCTTAACAAGGACAGAAGGAGCTTTCTTT. Encoded protein: CASSLTRTEGAFF. Filled out from reference TRBV7-3 and TRBJ1-1, the complete variable domain reads GAGVSQTPSNKVTEKGKYVELRCDPISGHTALYWYRQSLGQGPEFLIYFQGTGAADDSGLPNDRFFAVRPEGSVSTLKIQRTERGDSAVYLCASSLTRTEGAFFGQGTRLTVV.

This clone has just a few counts. The V gene is TRBV6-5, the J gene TRBJ1-6; D not certain. The ends were cut back, 2 bases at V and 8 bases at J, with 7 bases in the middle. CDR3 length: 13 residues. CDR1 and CDR2 (germline): MNHEY, SVGAGI. CDR3 sequence reads: CASSYDRYSPLHF. CDR3 DNA: TGTGCCAGCAGTTACGATAGGTATTCACCCCTCCACTTT.

The chain is built from TRBV28 and TRBJ2-2; D unclear. Germline CDR1 and CDR2: MDHEN and SYDVKM. CDR3 length: 12 residues. Deletions cut 3 bases from V and 6 bases from J, with 5 bases between. The CDR3 loop reads CASSFQPGELFF. The CDR3 bases are TGTGCCAGCAGTTTTCAGCCCGGGGAGCTGTTTTTT.

This chain uses TRBV13 with TRBJ1-1, with 8 bases that match TRBD1. The trim removed 5 bases at V and 4 bases at J, leaving 15 bases unmatched. The germline V gene encodes CDR1 PRHDT and CDR2 FYEKMQ (reference sequence). This CDR3 has 17 residues. CDR3 loop: CASSPYFIDRGGTEAFF. The CDR3 DNA is TGTGCCAGCAGCCCCTACTTTATAGACAGGGGTGGCACTGAAGCTTTCTTT.

V is TRBV20-1 and J is TRBJ1-1; 8 bases line up with TRBD1. V gave up 6 bases and J gave up 4 bases; unmatched junction bases: 1. Per germline, CDR1 DFQATT and CDR2 SNEGSKA (reference sequence). This CDR3 is built from 11 residues. CDR3 sequence (DNA): TGCAGTGCCGACAGGGGCACTGAAGCTTTCTTT. This sequence encodes CSADRGTEAFF.

This chain joins TRBV20-1 and TRBJ2-2; TRBD2 agrees at 9 bases. The V gene's germline CDR1 is DFQATT and CDR2 SNEGSKA (reference sequence). The CDR3 contains 16 residues. V trimming: 3 bases; J trimming: 1 base; junction bases outside the gene matches: 6. CDR3 DNA sequence: TGCAGTGCTAGTCGACTAGCGGACGAGAACACCGGGGAGCTGTTTTTT. Translation: CSASRLADENTGELFF.

This chain connects TRBV7-9 to TRBJ1-1, with D possibly TRBD1 on 5 matching bases. The CDR3 runs to 15 residues. Trimming stripped 8 bases from V and 1 base from J, with 17 bases between. Germline CDR1 is SEHNR and CDR2 is FQNEAQ (reference sequence). CDR3: CASGSRSGGNTEAFF. As DNA, the CDR3 is TGTGCCAGCGGCTCTCGGTCCGGGGGGAACACTGAAGCTTTCTTT.

The gene calls are TRBV29-1 and TRBJ1-1; possible D gene TRBD1, 5 bases. Trimming removed 0 bases at V and 1 base at J, with 12 bases between. Germline CDR1 and CDR2: SQVTM and ANQGSEA. This CDR3 is built from 15 residues. CDR3 region: CSVEDRGLKNTEAFF. The CDR3 coding sequence is TGCAGCGTTGAAGATCGGGGACTTAAGAACACTGAAGCTTTCTTT.

The chain recombines TRBV6-5 with TRBJ2-1; 7 bases are a match to TRBD1. There are 15 residues in the CDR3. Germline V gene sequence: CDR1 MNHEY, CDR2 SVGAGI. The V segment lost 5 bases and the J segment 4 bases; nucleotides outside the gene matches: 8. CDR3 in amino acids: CASSPLDRDYNEQFF. As DNA, the CDR3 is TGTGCCAGCAGTCCCCTCGACAGGGATTACAATGAGCAGTTCTTC.

The chain combines TRBV7-8 with TRBJ1-2; weak D call: TRBD1 (5 bases). The CDR3 totals 15 residues. The V gene's germline CDR1 is SGHVS and CDR2 FQNEAQ. The V gene lost 0 bases and the J gene lost 0 bases, with 8 bases spanning the gap. CDR3 amino acids: CASSLAGTANYGYTF. The CDR3 nucleotides read TGTGCCAGCAGCTTAGCGGGGACGGCTAACTATGGCTACACCTTC.